This TCR beta chain is from a study of early T cells in non-severe SARS-CoV-2 infection. Study at large: Bulk RNA isolated from unsorted whole blood underwent sequencing; chains were not paired.

The library protocol tagged individual cDNA molecules with unique molecular identifiers. Using its own MiXCR run on the 5' RACE reads, TCRdb lists one record per CDR3 protein. This table holds under 85,000 distinct CDR3 sequences, 9% to 14% found once. Per the germline V gene, CDR1 is MDHEN and CDR2 is SYDVKM. This CDR3 spans 14 amino acids. The ends lost 8 bases at V and 1 base at J; junction bases unmatched: 7. This clonotype showed up many times. V usage is TRBV28 and J usage is TRBJ1-1, with TRBD1 matching 7 bases. Sequencing was done on a sample of whole blood. The receptor was isolated from an adult who was a healthcare worker with PCR-confirmed SARS-CoV-2 infection or an uninfected control (not recorded which). The DNA of the CDR3 is TGTGCCAGCTACGGGGACAGAGCGAACACTGAAGCTTTCTTT. Translating gives CASYGDRANTEAFF.